The clone carrying this TCR beta chain appeared a single time. Its antigen is not known. The data derive from a study of high-grade serous ovarian cancer treatment subgroups. Study summary: Each sample yielded on average around 7,300 unique TCR beta rearrangements from approximately 15,000 reads.

The germline V gene has CDR1 KGHSH and CDR2 LQKENI. The CDR3 spans 17 residues. J was trimmed by 6 bases and V by 3 bases; bases with no gene match: 12. Study results and limitations: Higher neoantigen levels went with greater TCR clonal relatedness. Repertoire similarity ranged roughly 0.1 to 0.85 between tumors of one patient. Repertoire analysis covered CDR3 alone, not CDR1 or CDR2.

Sequenced by immunoSEQ multiplex PCR; TCRdb stores in-frame clones only, minus some. The table includes tens of thousands of clones, roughly 80% detected once. Tumor tissue was taken before any definitive surgery or chemotherapy was given. The rearrangement links TRBV18 to TRBJ2-4, with 9 positions matching TRBD1. The source material was tumor tissue. This clonotype was obtained from a human donor with high-grade serous ovarian cancer. The CDR3 coding sequence is TGTGCCAGCTCACCTTACACGCAAGGGACAGGGAGAAACATTCAGTACTTC. It yields the protein CASSPYTQGTGRNIQYF. Full variable domain (missing parts from reference TRBV18 and TRBJ2-4): NAGVMQNPRHLVRRRGQEARLRCSPMKGHSHVYWYRQLPEEGLKFMVYLQKENIIDESGMPKERFSAEFPKEGPSILRIQQVVRGDSAAYFCASSPYTQGTGRNIQYFGAGTRLSVL.